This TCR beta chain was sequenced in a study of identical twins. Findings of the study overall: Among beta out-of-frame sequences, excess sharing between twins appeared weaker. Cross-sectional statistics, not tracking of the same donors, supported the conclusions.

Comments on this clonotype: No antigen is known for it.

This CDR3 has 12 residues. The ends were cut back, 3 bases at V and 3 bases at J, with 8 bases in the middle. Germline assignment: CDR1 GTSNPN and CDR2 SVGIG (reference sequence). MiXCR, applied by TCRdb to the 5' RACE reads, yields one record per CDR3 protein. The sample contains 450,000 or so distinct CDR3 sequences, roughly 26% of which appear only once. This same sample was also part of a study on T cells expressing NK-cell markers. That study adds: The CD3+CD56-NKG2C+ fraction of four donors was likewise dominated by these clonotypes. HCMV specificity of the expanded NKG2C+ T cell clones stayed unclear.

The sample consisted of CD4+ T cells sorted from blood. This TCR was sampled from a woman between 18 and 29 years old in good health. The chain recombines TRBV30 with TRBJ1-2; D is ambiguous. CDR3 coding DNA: TGTGCCTGGAGGAAGGTTTACTATGGCTACACCTTC. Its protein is CAWRKVYYGYTF.